Below, 16 T cell receptor beta chains from the same sample are listed, as sequenced in a study of post-analysis software for immune sequencing data. Unique-molecular-identifier-tagged TCR beta cDNA libraries were used. In TCRdb, the PCR reads were re-called with MiXCR into one record per CDR3 protein. The sample holds about 260,000 distinct CDR3 sequences, 36% seen once. Findings and caveats of the study: TRBV5-6, TRBV5-1 and TRBV20-1 were among roughly 5 TRBV segments more frequent in patients than controls.

These receptors lack a known antigen. Sample: blood. These receptors all come from a girl aged 5-17 years with multiple sclerosis.

This clonotype was counted at least ten times. CDR3 bases: TGCAGCGTTGAGGGACTAGAGGGGGACACAGATACGCAGTATTTT. Protein product: CSVEGLEGDTDTQYF. The chain links TRBV29-1 to TRBJ2-3; 8 nucleotides line up with TRBD2. This CDR3 region has 15 residues. V shed 3 bases, J shed 2 bases, and the junction held 7 bases outside the gene matches. Germline V lookup: CDR1 SQVTM, CDR2 ANQGSEA.

This clonotype was seen only a few times. The genes are TRBV2 and TRBJ1-1; the D is unclear. This CDR3 is 15 amino acids long. Germline values: CDR1 SNHLY, CDR2 FYNNEI. Trimming took off 2 bases at V and 4 bases at J, with 14 bases between the two ends. This CDR3 reads CASSETAMGGTEAFF. CDR3 DNA: TGTGCCAGCAGTGAAACGGCCATGGGTGGCACTGAAGCTTTCTTT.

The rearrangement uses TRBV12-3 or TRBV12-4 and TRBJ2-7; TRBD1 aligns across 8 bases. This CDR3 has 16 residues. Trimming took 5 bases from V and 3 from J; bases not matched to a gene: 12. The CDR3 loop reads CASSLRQGNLLYEQYF. CDR3 DNA: TGTGCCAGCAGTCTACGACAGGGGAACCTCCTCTACGAGCAGTACTTC.

This chain uses TRBV4-1 with TRBJ2-3; D gene uncertain. The CDR3 has 12 amino acids. The V gene's germline CDR1 is MGHRA and CDR2 YSYEKL. V lost 8 bases, J lost 2 bases, and 8 bases lay in between. In nucleotides, the CDR3 is TGCGCCAGCGCCGGGTTCACAGATACGCAGTATTTT. It encodes CASAGFTDTQYF.

This clonotype was picked up many times. V usage is TRBV6-5 and J usage is TRBJ1-5; a possible D gene is TRBD1 (6 bases). This CDR3 has 16 residues. V gave up 5 bases and J gave up 0 bases, with 14 bases separating them. CDR1 MNHEY and CDR2 SVGAGI come from the germline V gene. The CDR3 loop is CASSPSRGYSNQPQHF. DNA for the CDR3: TGTGCCAGCAGTCCGTCAAGGGGGTATAGCAATCAGCCCCAGCATTTT.

Comments on this clonotype: Being one base from a much bigger clone, this may be a read error. J is TRBJ1-2 and V is TRBV25-1, with TRBD1 matching over 8 bases. The J segment lost 6 bases and the V segment lost 3 bases, leaving 9 bases of the junction unmatched. Germline assignment: CDR1 MGHDK and CDR2 SYGVNS. The CDR3 is 15 residues long. The CDR3 protein is CASSDGGRGRDGYTF. CDR3 in DNA: TGTGCCAGCAGTGATGGGGGCAGGGGGCGAGATGGCTACACCTTC.

On this clonotype itself: Since a much larger clone is just one base distant, this may be a read error. This chain links TRBV27 with TRBJ1-2; 7 bases are a match to TRBD1. This CDR3 comprises 13 residues. Germline CDR1 and CDR2: MNHEY and SMNVEV (reference sequence). The CDR3, as DNA: TGTGTCAGCAGCCTGGGGGGACAGCAACGCTACACCTTC. The encoded protein is CVSSLGGQQRYTF.

With respect to this clonotype: The junction differs from germline at one of its ends, possibly a read error. This chain links TRBV9 with TRBJ2-6; weak D call: TRBD1 (5 bases). The CDR3 contains 16 residues. CDR1 and CDR2 (germline): SGDLS, YYNGEE. The DNA for the CDR3 is TGTGCCAGCAGCGTAGCCAGGGCCTCTGGGGCCAACGTCCGGACTTTC. It translates to CASSVARASGANVRTF.

The chain links TRBV7-3 to TRBJ2-3; no clear D. CDR1 SGHTA and CDR2 FQGTGA come from the germline V gene. Trimming took 5 bases from V and 2 from J, leaving 11 bases between them. This CDR3 spans 14 amino acids. The CDR3 sequence is CASSPHPSTDTQYF. In DNA, the CDR3 is TGTGCCAGCAGCCCACACCCCTCCACAGATACGCAGTATTTT. The full variable domain, its missing parts supplied by reference TRBV7-3 and TRBJ2-3, is GAGVSQTPSNKVTEKGKYVELRCDPISGHTALYWYRQSLGQGPEFLIYFQGTGAADDSGLPNDRFFAVRPEGSVSTLKIQRTERGDSAVYLCASSPHPSTDTQYFGPGTRLTVL.

A single count supports this clonotype. The chain has TRBV4-1 and TRBJ2-5; D gene ambiguous. The CDR3 contains 12 residues. Per the germline V gene, CDR1 is MGHRA and CDR2 is YSYEKL. Trimming removed 2 bases at V and 5 bases at J, with 6 bases between. The chain's CDR3 is CASSQPEETQYF. The DNA for the CDR3 is TGCGCCAGCAGCCAACCAGAGGAGACCCAGTACTTC.

In this sample, this clonotype turned up a few times. The chain is built from TRBV7-8 and TRBJ1-6, with TRBD1 matching over 9 bases. J was trimmed by 10 bases and V by 5 bases; bases with no gene match: 21. The CDR3 is 19 amino acids. From germline, CDR1 is SGHVS and CDR2 FQNEAQ. The DNA of the CDR3 is TGTGCCAGCAGCCATAACCTCTTTACTACAGGGGGCACCGACTCACCCCTCCACTTT. Translation: CASSHNLFTTGGTDSPLHF. The full variable domain, rest sourced from reference TRBV7-8 and TRBJ1-6, is GAGVSQSPRYKVAKRGQDVALRCDPISGHVSLFWYQQALGQGPEFLTYFQNEAQLDKSGLPSDRFFAERPEGSVSTLKIQRTQQEDSAVYLCASSHNLFTTGGTDSPLHFGNGTRLTVT.

Many counts were recorded for this clonotype. The chain carries TRBV10-3 and TRBJ2-5; perhaps D is TRBD1 or TRBD2 (5 bases each). V lost 6 bases and J lost 1, with 15 bases in between. The V gene's germline CDR1 is ENHRY and CDR2 SYGVKD. There are 15 residues in the CDR3. The CDR3 coding sequence is TGTGCCATCAGCGCCCGGGGCGGGCCCCAAGAGACCCAGTACTTC. This translates into CAISARGGPQETQYF.

This clonotype was seen at least ten times. The V and J genes are TRBV21-1 and TRBJ2-1. TRBV21-1 is a known pseudogene. The CDR3 loop spans 11 amino acids. CDR3 nucleotide sequence: TGTGCCAGCAGCAAAGCCAATGAGCAGTTCTTC. This encodes CASSKANEQFF.

The sample holds many counts of this clonotype. This chain uses TRBV18 with TRBJ2-5; D is ambiguous. From germline, CDR1 is KGHSH and CDR2 LQKENI. This CDR3 has 11 residues. V lost 6 bases and J 4 bases, leaving 6 bases between the germline ends. This CDR3 is CASSSIETQYF. The CDR3 coding sequence is TGTGCCAGCTCGTCCATAGAGACCCAGTACTTC.

The chain uses TRBV3-1 and TRBJ1-6, with D tentatively TRBD1 (5 bases). This CDR3 is built from 16 residues. Germline assignment: CDR1 LGHDT and CDR2 YNNKEL (reference sequence). V shed 1 base and J shed 0 bases, with 7 bases lying between them. The CDR3 reads CASSQADSSYNSPLHF. The CDR3 coding sequence is TGTGCCAGCAGCCAAGCCGACAGCTCCTATAATTCACCCCTCCACTTT.

This clonotype was observed a few times. Germline and junction disagree at one end, which may indicate a read error. The chain employs TRBV3-1 and TRBJ2-1; 11 nucleotides align to TRBD2. This CDR3 is built from 19 residues. Germline V gives CDR1 LGHDT, CDR2 YNNKEL (reference sequence). This CDR3 reads CASSQDLGLAASSCNEQFF. In DNA, the CDR3 is TGTGCCAGCAGCCAAGATCTGGGACTAGCGGCCTCCTCCTGCAATGAGCAGTTCTTC.